These 6 T cell receptor beta chains were all obtained from the same sample, sequenced in a study of tumor-infiltrating lymphocytes in localized non-small cell lung cancer. This table comes from immunoSEQ multiplex PCR, and its TCRdb copy is limited to in-frame clones, with some not included. The sample includes 15,000 to 20,000 clones, more than 60% of them seen just once. The sequenced material came from lung tumor tissue. The source of these receptors is a human donor with non-small cell lung cancer.

The genes are TRBV7-2 and TRBJ1-5; D gene ambiguous. Germline CDR1 SGHTA, CDR2 FQGNSA. This CDR3 is built from 14 residues. Trimming removed 0 bases at V and 1 base at J, with 4 bases between. CDR3 protein: CASSLAMSNQPQHF. The CDR3 region has the DNA TGTGCCAGCAGCTTAGCGATGAGCAATCAGCCCCAGCATTTT.

This chain links TRBV19 with TRBJ1-5; TRBD1 might be the D (5 bases). Germline lookup yields CDR1 LNHDA and CDR2 SQIVND (reference sequence). V lost 0 bases, J lost 6 bases, and 15 bases lay in between. This CDR3 region has 16 residues. The CDR3 DNA follows: TGTGCCAGTAGTATAGATCAAGGCGGGGGGACTCAGCCCCAGCATTTT. The encoded protein is CASSIDQGGGTQPQHF.

The chain recombines TRBV7-9 with TRBJ2-1; TRBD2 agrees at 13 bases. The ends lost 7 bases at V and 4 bases at J; junction bases unmatched: 10. The CDR3 is made up of 17 amino acids. CDR1 SEHNR and CDR2 FQNEAQ come from the germline V gene (reference sequence). In DNA form, the CDR3 reads TGTGCCAGCATCTATCCCACTAGCGGGGGGGTATACAATGAGCAGTTCTTC. Its protein product is CASIYPTSGGVYNEQFF.

The rearrangement uses TRBV19 and TRBJ2-7; TRBD1 might be the D (6 bases). Trimming took 2 bases from V and 4 from J, leaving 21 bases between them. Germline CDR1 reads LNHDA; CDR2 reads SQIVND (reference sequence). This CDR3 is built from 17 residues. The CDR3 spells CASSIRGIGTASYEQYF. The DNA for the CDR3 is TGTGCCAGTAGTATAAGGGGGATCGGGACCGCATCTTACGAGCAGTACTTC.

The CDR3 reads CASSLIFSPGGYTF. Written as DNA, the CDR3 is TGTGCCAGCAGTTTGATATTCTCCCCGGGCGGCTACACCTTC. This rearrangement joins TRBV28 to TRBJ1-2; the D is unclear. V was clipped by 3 bases and J by 8 bases, with 16 bases between them. Germline lookup yields CDR1 MDHEN and CDR2 SYDVKM. The CDR3 extends over 14 amino acids.

The V gene is TRBV4-1, the J gene TRBJ2-5, with 10 bases matching TRBD1. The CDR3 loop spans 17 amino acids. In germline, CDR1 is MGHRA, CDR2 YSYEKL. V shed 3 bases, J shed 3 bases, and the junction held 10 bases outside the gene matches. This CDR3 is CASSHVGWTGGKETQYF. As DNA, the CDR3 is TGCGCCAGCAGCCACGTTGGCTGGACAGGGGGAAAAGAGACCCAGTACTTC.